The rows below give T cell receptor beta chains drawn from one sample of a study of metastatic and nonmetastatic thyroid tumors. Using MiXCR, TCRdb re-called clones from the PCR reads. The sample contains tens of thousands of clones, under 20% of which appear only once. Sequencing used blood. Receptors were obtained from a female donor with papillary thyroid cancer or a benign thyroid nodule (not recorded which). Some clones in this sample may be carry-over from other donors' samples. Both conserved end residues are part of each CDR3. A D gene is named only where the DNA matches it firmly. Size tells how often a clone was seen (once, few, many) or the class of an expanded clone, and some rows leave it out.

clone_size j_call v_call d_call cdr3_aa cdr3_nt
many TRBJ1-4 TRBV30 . CAWSGPNREKLFF TGTGCCTGGAGTGGCCCGAACAGGGAAAAACTGTTTTTT
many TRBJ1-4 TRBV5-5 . CASSLSSNEKLFF TGTGCCAGCAGCTTGTCCTCTAATGAAAAACTGTTTTTT
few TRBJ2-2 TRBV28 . CASILSWDTGELFF TGTGCCAGCATTTTATCATGGGACACCGGGGAGCTGTTTTTT
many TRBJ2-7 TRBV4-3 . CASSQDRWVFGQYF TGCGCCAGCAGCCAAGATCGGTGGGTTTTTGGGCAGTACTTC
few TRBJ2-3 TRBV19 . CAGSFWDTQYF TGTGCCGGTAGTTTCTGGGATACGCAGTATTTT
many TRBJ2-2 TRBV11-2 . CASSLSQGAGELFF TGTGCCAGCAGCTTGTCCCAGGGCGCCGGGGAGCTGTTTTTT
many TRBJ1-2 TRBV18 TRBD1 CASSPRDRGPHGYTF TGTGCCAGCTCACCCCGGGACAGGGGGCCTCATGGCTACACCTTC
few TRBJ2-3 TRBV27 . CASSLFRWESDTQYF TGTGCCAGCAGTTTATTTAGGTGGGAGTCAGATACGCAGTATTTT
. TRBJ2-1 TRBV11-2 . CASSLGWAAGQQFF TGTGCCAGCAGCTTAGGGTGGGCGGCAGGGCAACAGTTCTTC
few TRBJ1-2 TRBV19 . CASSKGGPPHGYTF TGTGCCAGTAGTAAAGGGGGGCCTCCCCATGGCTACACCTTC
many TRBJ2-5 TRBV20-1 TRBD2 CSARTGLADNQETQYF TGCAGTGCTAGAACTGGACTAGCGGACAACCAAGAGACCCAGTACTTC
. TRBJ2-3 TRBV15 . CATSRGHGGADTQYF TGTGCCACCAGCAGAGGACATGGTGGAGCAGATACGCAGTATTTT
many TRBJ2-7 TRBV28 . CASSPTLHEQYF TGTGCCAGCAGCCCCACCCTTCACGAGCAGTACTTC
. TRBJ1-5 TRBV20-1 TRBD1 CSNRTGKNQPQHF TGCAGTAACCGGACAGGAAAGAATCAGCCCCAGCATTTT
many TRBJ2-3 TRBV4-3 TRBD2 CASSPRGVSTDTQYF TGCGCCAGCAGCCCCCGGGGGGTCAGCACAGATACGCAGTATTTT
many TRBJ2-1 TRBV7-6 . CASSLGVRMDEQFF TGTGCCAGCAGCCTGGGTGTTAGAATGGATGAGCAGTTCTTC
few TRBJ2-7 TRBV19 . CASSIARGDSYEQYF TGTGCCAGTAGTATAGCGCGGGGAGACTCCTACGAGCAGTACTTC
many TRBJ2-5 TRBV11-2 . CASSLEFGPGETQYF TGTGCCAGCAGCTTAGAATTCGGGCCGGGAGAGACCCAGTACTTC
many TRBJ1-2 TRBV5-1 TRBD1 CASSLGDRVNYGYTF TGCGCCAGCAGCTTGGGGGACAGGGTAAACTATGGCTACACCTTC
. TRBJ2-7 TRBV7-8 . CASVVGSLNEQYF TGTGCCAGCGTTGTCGGGAGTCTCAACGAGCAGTACTTC
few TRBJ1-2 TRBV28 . CASSTGSNLEANYCYTF TGTGCCAGCAGTACGGGGAGTAATTTAGAAGCTAACTATTGCTACACCTTC
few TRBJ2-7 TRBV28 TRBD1 CASSFTDRAHEQYF TGTGCCAGCAGTTTCACGGACAGGGCCCACGAGCAGTACTTC
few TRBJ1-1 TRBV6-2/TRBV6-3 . CASRIREKGVFGTEAFF TGTGCCAGCAGAATAAGGGAAAAGGGGGTATTCGGCACTGAAGCTTTCTTT
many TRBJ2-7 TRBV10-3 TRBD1 CATLEADRFGTYEQYF TGTGCCACCCTCGAGGCGGACAGGTTTGGTACCTACGAGCAGTACTTC
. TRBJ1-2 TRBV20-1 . CSASEFPGPRFYTF TGCAGTGCTTCCGAGTTTCCCGGACCTCGGTTCTACACCTTC
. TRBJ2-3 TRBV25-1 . CASSYWGIRGSNTDTQYF TGTGCCAGCAGTTACTGGGGGATCCGAGGATCCAACACAGATACGCAGTATTTT
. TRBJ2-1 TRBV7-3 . CASSLTVSRSPSSSYNEQFF TGTGCCAGCAGCTTAACGGTCTCTAGGTCCCCGTCTAGCTCCTACAATGAGCAGTTCTTC
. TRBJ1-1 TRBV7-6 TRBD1 CASSFLNQPGQAFLNTEAFF TGTGCCAGCAGCTTCCTCAACCAACCGGGACAGGCCTTCCTGAACACTGAAGCTTTCTTT
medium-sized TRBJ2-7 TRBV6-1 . CASSGTIPSYEQYF TGTGCCAGCAGTGGAACTATCCCCTCCTACGAGCAGTACTTC
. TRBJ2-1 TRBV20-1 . CSARPQGTVRGNEQFF TGCAGTGCCAGGCCCCAGGGGACGGTGAGGGGCAATGAGCAGTTCTTC
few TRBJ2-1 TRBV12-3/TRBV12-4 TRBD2 CASSPWSSGYNEQFF TGTGCCAGCAGCCCCTGGTCTAGCGGATACAATGAGCAGTTCTTC
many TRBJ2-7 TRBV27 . CASSLPLPYEQYF TGTGCCAGCAGTTTACCCTTGCCCTACGAGCAGTACTTC
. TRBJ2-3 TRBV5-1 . CASKVAGTDTQYF TGCGCCAGCAAGGTAGCCGGCACAGATACGCAGTATTTT
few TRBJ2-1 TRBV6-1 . CASSENRVNNEQFF TGTGCCAGCAGTGAAAACAGGGTTAACAATGAGCAGTTCTTC
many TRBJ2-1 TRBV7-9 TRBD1 CASVGQDSYNEQFF TGTGCCAGCGTAGGACAGGACTCCTACAATGAGCAGTTCTTC
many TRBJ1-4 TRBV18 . CASSPYVATNEKLFF TGTGCCAGCTCCCCGTACGTTGCAACTAATGAAAAACTGTTTTTT
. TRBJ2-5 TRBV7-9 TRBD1 CAISLGDRGDRETQYF TGTGCCATTAGCTTAGGGGACAGGGGGGATCGAGAGACCCAGTACTTC